This T cell receptor beta chain was captured by sequencing in a study of T-cell reconstitution after alpha-beta-depleted transplantation in children. The table lists this clonotype with a few counts. The CDR3 has 14 amino acids. Germline CDR1 reads SNHLY; CDR2 reads FYNNEI. V lost 2 bases and J lost 1, with 8 bases in between. The library targeted TCRbeta and was prepared with unique molecular identifiers. TCRdb ran MiXCR on the PCR reads and lists one entry per CDR3 protein. Of 210,000 or so distinct CDR3 sequences listed, roughly 10% are singletons. The sequencing here drew on PBMCs from the stem cell graft donor, taken from the stem cell graft. The sequence came from a human donor who donated a stem cell graft to a child with acute lymphoblastic leukemia. V is TRBV2 and J is TRBJ2-5, with D tentatively TRBD2 (6 bases). CDR3 amino acids: CASSEFGGQETQYF. CDR3 DNA sequence: TGTGCCAGCAGTGAATTCGGGGGCCAAGAGACCCAGTACTTC. Filled out from reference TRBV2 and TRBJ2-5, the complete variable domain reads EPEVTQTPSHQVTQMGQEVILRCVPISNHLYFYWYRQILGQKVEFLVSFYNNEISEKSEIFDDQFSVERPDGSNFTLKIRSTKLEDSAMYFCASSEFGGQETQYFGPGTRLLVL.